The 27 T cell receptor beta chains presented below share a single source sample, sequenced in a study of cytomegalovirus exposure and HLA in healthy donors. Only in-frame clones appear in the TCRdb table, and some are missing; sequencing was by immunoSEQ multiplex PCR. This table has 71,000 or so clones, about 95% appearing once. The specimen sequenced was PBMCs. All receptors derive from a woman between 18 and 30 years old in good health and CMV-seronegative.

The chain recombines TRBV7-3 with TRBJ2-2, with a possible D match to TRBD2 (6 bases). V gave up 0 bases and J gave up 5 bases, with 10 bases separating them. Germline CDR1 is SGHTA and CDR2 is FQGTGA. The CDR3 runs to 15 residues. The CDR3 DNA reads TGTGCCAGCAGCTTAACGGGGGGAAATACCGGGGAGCTGTTTTTT. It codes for CASSLTGGNTGELFF.

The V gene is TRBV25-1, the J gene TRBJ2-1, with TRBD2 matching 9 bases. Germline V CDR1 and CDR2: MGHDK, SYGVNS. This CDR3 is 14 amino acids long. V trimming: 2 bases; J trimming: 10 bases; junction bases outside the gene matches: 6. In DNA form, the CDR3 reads TGTGCCAGCAGTGAAGCGGGAGGGTTGGACGAGCAGTTCTTC. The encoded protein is CASSEAGGLDEQFF.

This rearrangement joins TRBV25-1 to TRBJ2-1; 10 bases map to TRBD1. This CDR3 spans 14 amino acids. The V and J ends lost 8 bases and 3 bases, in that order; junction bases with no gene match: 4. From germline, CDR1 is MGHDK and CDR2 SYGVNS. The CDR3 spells CASAGQGGYNEQFF. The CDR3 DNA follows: TGTGCCAGCGCTGGACAGGGGGGCTACAATGAGCAGTTCTTC.

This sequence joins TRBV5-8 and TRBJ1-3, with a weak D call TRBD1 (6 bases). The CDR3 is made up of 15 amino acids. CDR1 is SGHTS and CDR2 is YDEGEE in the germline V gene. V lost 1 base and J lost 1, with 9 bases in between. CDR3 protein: CASSLTQGSGNTIYF. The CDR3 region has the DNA TGTGCCAGCAGCTTGACCCAGGGGTCTGGAAACACCATATATTTT. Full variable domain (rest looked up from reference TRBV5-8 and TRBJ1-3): EAGVTQSPTHLIKTRGQQATLRCSPISGHTSVYWYQQALGLGLQFLLWYDEGEERNRGNFPPRFSGRQFPNYSSELNVNALELEDSALYLCASSLTQGSGNTIYFGEGSWLTVV.

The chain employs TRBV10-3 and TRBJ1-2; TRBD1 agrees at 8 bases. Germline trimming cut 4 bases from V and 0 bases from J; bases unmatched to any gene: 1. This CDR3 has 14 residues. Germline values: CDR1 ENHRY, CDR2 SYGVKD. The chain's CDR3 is CAISATGANYGYTF. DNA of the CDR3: TGTGCCATCAGTGCGACAGGGGCTAACTATGGCTACACCTTC.

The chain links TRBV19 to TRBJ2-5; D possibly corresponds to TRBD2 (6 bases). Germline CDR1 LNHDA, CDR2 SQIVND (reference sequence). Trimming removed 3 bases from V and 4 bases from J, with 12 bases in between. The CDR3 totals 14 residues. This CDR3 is CASSMLGGRETQYF. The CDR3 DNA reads TGTGCCAGTAGTATGCTGGGGGGTCGAGAGACCCAGTACTTC. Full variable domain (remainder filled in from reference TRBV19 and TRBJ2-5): DGGITQSPKYLFRKEGQNVTLSCEQNLNHDAMYWYRQDPGQGLRLIYYSQIVNDFQKGDIAEGYSVSREKKESFPLTVTSAQKNPTAFYLCASSMLGGRETQYFGPGTRLLVL.

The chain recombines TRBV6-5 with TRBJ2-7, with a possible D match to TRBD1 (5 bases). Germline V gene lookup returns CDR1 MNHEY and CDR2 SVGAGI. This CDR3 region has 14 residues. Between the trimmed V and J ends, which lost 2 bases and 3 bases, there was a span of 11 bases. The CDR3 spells CASSYMGLNYEQYF. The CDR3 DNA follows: TGTGCCAGCAGTTACATGGGGCTTAACTACGAGCAGTACTTC.

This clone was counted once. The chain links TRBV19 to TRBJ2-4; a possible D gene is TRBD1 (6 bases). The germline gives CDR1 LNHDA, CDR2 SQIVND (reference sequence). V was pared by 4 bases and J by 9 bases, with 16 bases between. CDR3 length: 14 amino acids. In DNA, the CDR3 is TGTGCCAGTAGTACCCATGAGGGGGTGGGCATTCAGTACTTC. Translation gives CASSTHEGVGIQYF. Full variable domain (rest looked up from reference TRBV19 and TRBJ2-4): DGGITQSPKYLFRKEGQNVTLSCEQNLNHDAMYWYRQDPGQGLRLIYYSQIVNDFQKGDIAEGYSVSREKKESFPLTVTSAQKNPTAFYLCASSTHEGVGIQYFGAGTRLSVL.

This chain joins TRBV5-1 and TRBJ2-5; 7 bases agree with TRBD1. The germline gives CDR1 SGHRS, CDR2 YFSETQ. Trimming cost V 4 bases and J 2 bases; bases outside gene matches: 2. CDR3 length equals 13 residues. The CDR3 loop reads CASSRGQQETQYF. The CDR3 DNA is TGCGCCAGCAGCCGGGGACAGCAAGAGACCCAGTACTTC.

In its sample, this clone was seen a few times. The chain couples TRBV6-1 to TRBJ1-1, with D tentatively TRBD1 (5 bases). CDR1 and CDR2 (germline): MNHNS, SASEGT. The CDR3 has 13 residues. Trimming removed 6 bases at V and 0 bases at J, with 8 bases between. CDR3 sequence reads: CASSETVNTEAFF. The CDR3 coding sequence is TGTGCCAGCAGCGAGACAGTGAACACTGAAGCTTTCTTT.

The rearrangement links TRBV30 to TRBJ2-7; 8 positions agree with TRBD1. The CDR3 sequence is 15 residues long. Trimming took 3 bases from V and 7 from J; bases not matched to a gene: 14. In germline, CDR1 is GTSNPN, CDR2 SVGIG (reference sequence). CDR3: CAWRRLGQDSGEQYF. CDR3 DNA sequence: TGTGCCTGGAGACGGCTGGGACAGGATTCGGGGGAGCAGTACTTC.

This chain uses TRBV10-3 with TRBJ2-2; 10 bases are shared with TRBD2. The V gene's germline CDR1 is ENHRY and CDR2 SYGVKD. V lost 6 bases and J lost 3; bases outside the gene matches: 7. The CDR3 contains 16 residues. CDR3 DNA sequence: TGTGCCATCAGCGGGAGGCTAGCGGGAGACACCGGGGAGCTGTTTTTT. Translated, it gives CAISGRLAGDTGELFF.

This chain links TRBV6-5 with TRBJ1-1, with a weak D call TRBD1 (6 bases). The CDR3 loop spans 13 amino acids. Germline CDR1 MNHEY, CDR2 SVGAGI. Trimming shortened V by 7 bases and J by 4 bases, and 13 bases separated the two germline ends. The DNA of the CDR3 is TGTGCCAGCAATCGGGGCAGGGGCACTGAAGCTTTCTTT. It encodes CASNRGRGTEAFF.

CDR3: CALGGEQYF. The CDR3, as DNA: TGTGCCCTCGGGGGCGAGCAGTACTTC. This chain joins TRBV27 and TRBJ2-7; D is possibly TRBD2 (6 bases). V was shortened by 11 bases and J by 6 bases, with 8 bases between the two germline ends. Germline lookup yields CDR1 MNHEY and CDR2 SMNVEV (reference sequence). The CDR3 has 9 amino acids.

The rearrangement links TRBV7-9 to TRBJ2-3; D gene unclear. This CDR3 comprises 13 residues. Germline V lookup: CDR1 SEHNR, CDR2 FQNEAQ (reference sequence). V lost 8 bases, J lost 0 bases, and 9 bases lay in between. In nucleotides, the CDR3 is TGTGCCAGCCGGAGACCTAGCACAGATACGCAGTATTTT. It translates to CASRRPSTDTQYF.

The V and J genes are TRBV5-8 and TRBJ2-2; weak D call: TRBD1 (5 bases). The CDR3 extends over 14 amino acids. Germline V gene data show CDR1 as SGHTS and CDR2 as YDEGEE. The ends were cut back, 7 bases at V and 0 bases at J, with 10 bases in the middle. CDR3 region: CASLSGTNTGELFF. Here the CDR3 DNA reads TGTGCCAGCTTGTCAGGGACGAACACCGGGGAGCTGTTTTTT.

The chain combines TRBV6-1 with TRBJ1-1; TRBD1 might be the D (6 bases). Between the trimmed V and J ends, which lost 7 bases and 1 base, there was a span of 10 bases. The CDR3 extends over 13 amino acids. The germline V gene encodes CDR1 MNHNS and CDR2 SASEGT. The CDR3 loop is CASTPGQNTEAFF. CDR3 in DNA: TGTGCCAGCACTCCGGGACAGAACACTGAAGCTTTCTTT.

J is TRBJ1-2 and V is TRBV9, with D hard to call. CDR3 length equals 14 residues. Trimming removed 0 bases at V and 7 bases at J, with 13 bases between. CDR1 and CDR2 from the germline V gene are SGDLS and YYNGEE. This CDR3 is CASSVGALEGGYTF. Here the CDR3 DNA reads TGTGCCAGCAGCGTAGGGGCTTTAGAGGGTGGCTACACCTTC. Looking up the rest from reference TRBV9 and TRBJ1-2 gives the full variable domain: DSGVTQTPKHLITATGQRVTLRCSPRSGDLSVYWYQQSLDQGLQFLIQYYNGEERAKGNILERFSAQQFPDLHSELNLSSLELGDSALYFCASSVGALEGGYTFGSGTRLTVV.

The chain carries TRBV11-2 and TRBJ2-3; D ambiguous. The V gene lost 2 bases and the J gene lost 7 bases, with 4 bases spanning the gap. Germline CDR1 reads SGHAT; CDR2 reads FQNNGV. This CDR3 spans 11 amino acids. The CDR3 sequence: CASSLQYTQYF. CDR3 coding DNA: TGTGCCAGCAGCTTACAATATACGCAGTATTTT.

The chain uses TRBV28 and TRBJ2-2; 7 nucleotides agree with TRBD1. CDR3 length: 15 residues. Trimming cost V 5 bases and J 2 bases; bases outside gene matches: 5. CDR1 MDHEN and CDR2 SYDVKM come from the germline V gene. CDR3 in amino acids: CASSPGTVNTGELFF. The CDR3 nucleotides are TGTGCCAGCAGTCCCGGGACAGTAAACACCGGGGAGCTGTTTTTT.

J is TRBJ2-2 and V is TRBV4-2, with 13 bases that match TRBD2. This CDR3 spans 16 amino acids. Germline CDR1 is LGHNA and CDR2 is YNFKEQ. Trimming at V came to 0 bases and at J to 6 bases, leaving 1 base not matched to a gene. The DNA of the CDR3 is TGTGCCAGCAGCCAAGATACTAGCGGGGGGGCCGGGGAGCTGTTTTTT. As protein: CASSQDTSGGAGELFF.

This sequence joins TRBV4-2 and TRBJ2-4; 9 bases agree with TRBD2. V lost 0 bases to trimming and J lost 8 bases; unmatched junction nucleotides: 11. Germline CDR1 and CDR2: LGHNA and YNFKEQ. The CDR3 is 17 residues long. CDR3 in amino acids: CASSQDRLGTSFDIQYF. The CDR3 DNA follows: TGTGCCAGCAGCCAAGATAGGTTAGGGACTAGCTTCGACATTCAGTACTTC.

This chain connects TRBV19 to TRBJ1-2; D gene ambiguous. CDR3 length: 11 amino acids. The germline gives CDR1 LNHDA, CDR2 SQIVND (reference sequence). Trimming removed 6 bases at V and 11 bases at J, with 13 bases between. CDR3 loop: CASRTSGLYTF. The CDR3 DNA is TGTGCCAGTAGGACCTCAGGCTTATACACCTTC.

In DNA form, the CDR3 reads TGTGCCAGCAGTCCCGGACAGGCTAACTATGGCTACACCTTC. Encoded protein: CASSPGQANYGYTF. The chain carries TRBV6-5 and TRBJ1-2; TRBD1 matches at 7 bases. Germline V gene sequence: CDR1 MNHEY, CDR2 SVGAGI. CDR3 size: 14 residues. J was trimmed by 0 bases and V by 5 bases; bases with no gene match: 3.

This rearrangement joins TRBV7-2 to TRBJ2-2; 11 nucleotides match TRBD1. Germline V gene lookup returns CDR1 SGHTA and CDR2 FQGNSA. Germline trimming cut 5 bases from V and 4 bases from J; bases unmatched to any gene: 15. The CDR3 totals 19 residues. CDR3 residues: CASSNRVFAGTGGTGELFF. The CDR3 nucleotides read TGTGCCAGCAGCAACAGGGTCTTTGCTGGGACAGGGGGCACCGGGGAGCTGTTTTTT.

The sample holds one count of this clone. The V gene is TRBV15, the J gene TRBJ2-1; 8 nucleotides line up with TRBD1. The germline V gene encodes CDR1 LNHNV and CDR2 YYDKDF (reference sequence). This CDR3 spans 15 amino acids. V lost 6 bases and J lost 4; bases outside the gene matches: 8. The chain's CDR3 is CATSLQGVVYNEQFF. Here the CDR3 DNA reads TGTGCCACCAGTCTACAGGGGGTGGTATACAATGAGCAGTTCTTC.

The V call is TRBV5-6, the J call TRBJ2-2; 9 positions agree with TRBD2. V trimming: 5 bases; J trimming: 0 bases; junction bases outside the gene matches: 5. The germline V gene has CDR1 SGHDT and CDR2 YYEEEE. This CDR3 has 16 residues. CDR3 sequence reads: CASRTLAGPNTGELFF. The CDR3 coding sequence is TGTGCCAGCAGGACACTAGCGGGCCCGAACACCGGGGAGCTGTTTTTT.